The 28 T cell receptor beta chains reported below all come from one sample, sequenced in a study of control samples from healthy donors and cancer patients. Sequenced by immunoSEQ multiplex PCR; TCRdb stores in-frame clones only, minus some. The sample lists 100,000 to 150,000 clones; roughly 90% were seen once. The material sequenced was blood. These receptors originate from a man between 18 and 29 years old in good health.

This chain uses TRBV18 with TRBJ1-3, with TRBD1 matching 9 bases. Germline values: CDR1 KGHSH, CDR2 LQKENI. V lost 4 bases, J lost 7 bases, and 14 bases stayed unmatched. This CDR3 is 17 amino acids long. The DNA for the CDR3 is TGTGCCAGCTCACTACTAAACCCCGGACAGGGGTCGAACACCATATATTTT. Residues: CASSLLNPGQGSNTIYF.

V usage is TRBV7-9 and J usage is TRBJ1-1, with D unclear. The germline V and J ends were trimmed by 1 base and 4 bases, with 13 bases remaining between them. The length of the CDR3 is 15 residues. Germline V CDR1 and CDR2: SEHNR, FQNEAQ (reference sequence). The CDR3 nucleotides read TGTGCCAGCAGCTTAGAGGCGGGGAGGGTCACTGAAGCTTTCTTT. Its protein is CASSLEAGRVTEAFF. Supplemented by reference TRBV7-9 and TRBJ1-1, the full variable domain reads DTGVSQNPRHKITKRGQNVTFRCDPISEHNRLYWYRQTLGQGPEFLTYFQNEAQLEKSRLLSDRFSAERPKGSFSTLEIQRTEQGDSAMYLCASSLEAGRVTEAFFGQGTRLTVV.

CDR3 DNA: TGTGCCAGCAGTGAAGCGGGGATGACAGGTTTCTACAATGAGCAGTTCTTC. The encoded protein is CASSEAGMTGFYNEQFF. The chain employs TRBV6-1 and TRBJ2-1; D is perhaps TRBD1 (6 bases). Between the trimmed V and J ends, which lost 0 bases and 3 bases, there was a span of 15 bases. Germline V gene sequence: CDR1 MNHNS, CDR2 SASEGT. CDR3 length: 17 amino acids.

J is TRBJ1-1 and V is TRBV11-3, with D unresolved. The CDR3 totals 19 residues. With 1 base removed from V and 1 base from J, the gap between germline ends came to 22 bases. Germline V gives CDR1 SGHNT, CDR2 YENEEA. The CDR3 DNA reads as TGTGCCAGCAGCTTAGGCTCTAAAGGGCAGCAAGAACGGAACACTGAAGCTTTCTTT. Residues: CASSLGSKGQQERNTEAFF.

J is TRBJ2-2 and V is TRBV7-3; D is unclear. Looked up from germline, CDR1 is SGHTA and CDR2 is FQGTGA. The CDR3 loop spans 12 amino acids. Trimming cost V 5 bases and J 3 bases, with 4 bases left between them. The CDR3 sequence: CASSRDTGELFF. In nucleotides, the CDR3 is TGTGCCAGCAGCCGGGACACCGGGGAGCTGTTTTTT.

The rearrangement joins TRBV27 to TRBJ2-7; D unclear. Germline V gene data show CDR1 as MNHEY and CDR2 as SMNVEV (reference sequence). CDR3 length: 13 residues. V lost 1 base and J 6 bases, leaving 10 bases between the germline ends. The chain's CDR3 is CASSLFGPGEQYF. CDR3 nucleotide sequence: TGTGCCAGCAGTTTATTCGGCCCGGGCGAGCAGTACTTC.

This chain joins TRBV19 and TRBJ1-3; D is uncertain. V was clipped by 7 bases and J by 0 bases, with 10 bases between them. The CDR3 is 14 residues long. CDR1 and CDR2 (germline): LNHDA, SQIVND (reference sequence). CDR3 nucleotide sequence: TGTGCCAGTAACCCAGCCGGCTCTGGAAACACCATATATTTT. Residues: CASNPAGSGNTIYF. Drawing the rest from reference TRBV19 and TRBJ1-3, the complete variable domain is DGGITQSPKYLFRKEGQNVTLSCEQNLNHDAMYWYRQDPGQGLRLIYYSQIVNDFQKGDIAEGYSVSREKKESFPLTVTSAQKNPTAFYLCASNPAGSGNTIYFGEGSWLTVV.

This CDR3 is CASSFQLAEAFF. The CDR3 bases are TGTGCCAGCAGCTTTCAGTTAGCTGAAGCTTTCTTT. The chain is built from TRBV7-2 and TRBJ1-1; no firm D call. V gave up 3 bases and J gave up 6 bases, with 8 bases separating them. CDR1 is SGHTA, CDR2 FQGNSA, per germline. The CDR3 totals 12 residues.

This chain uses TRBV19 with TRBJ1-5; TRBD1 aligns across 7 bases. The germline gives CDR1 LNHDA, CDR2 SQIVND (reference sequence). With V trimmed by 4 bases and J by 0 bases, 9 bases remained unmatched. The CDR3 runs 17 residues. Written as DNA, the CDR3 is TGTGCCAGTAGTAAGAGGACAGGCCCCCTTAGCAATCAGCCCCAGCATTTT. Translated, it gives CASSKRTGPLSNQPQHF.

This clone was detected a few times. The chain recombines TRBV2 with TRBJ2-1; D is ambiguous. The germline V gene has CDR1 SNHLY and CDR2 FYNNEI. This CDR3 region has 13 residues. V lost 5 bases to trimming and J lost 8 bases, with 13 bases between them. CDR3 amino acids: CASSPPYEDEQFF. Here the CDR3 DNA reads TGTGCCAGCAGTCCCCCCTACGAGGATGAGCAGTTCTTC. Variable domain in full (rest from reference TRBV2 and TRBJ2-1): EPEVTQTPSHQVTQMGQEVILRCVPISNHLYFYWYRQILGQKVEFLVSFYNNEISEKSEIFDDQFSVERPDGSNFTLKIRSTKLEDSAMYFCASSPPYEDEQFFGPGTRLTVL.

The DNA for the CDR3 is TGTGCCTGGAGTCCCCGCAGCAGGAACACTGAAGCTTTCTTT. Protein sequence: CAWSPRSRNTEAFF. The chain combines TRBV30 with TRBJ1-1; no definite D call. CDR1 and CDR2 from the germline V gene are GTSNPN and SVGIG (reference sequence). This CDR3 comprises 14 residues. Trimming left V 2 bases short and J 1 base short, with 11 bases between.

The rearrangement joins TRBV27 to TRBJ2-1, with D hard to call. In germline, CDR1 is MNHEY, CDR2 SMNVEV (reference sequence). The CDR3 consists of 12 residues. Trimming took off 3 bases at V and 10 bases at J, with 10 bases between the two ends. The CDR3 here is CASSFSRAEQFF. The CDR3 DNA sequence: TGTGCCAGCAGTTTTAGCCGCGCCGAGCAGTTCTTC.

The CDR3 sequence is CASSLVSSGNNEQFF. In DNA, the CDR3 is TGCGCCAGCAGCTTGGTTTCTAGCGGGAACAATGAGCAGTTCTTC. The chain employs TRBV5-1 and TRBJ2-1; 9 nucleotides align to TRBD2. Trimming at V came to 0 bases and at J to 5 bases, leaving 3 bases not matched to a gene. Germline V lookup: CDR1 SGHRS, CDR2 YFSETQ. The CDR3 contains 15 residues.

The V call is TRBV24-1, the J call TRBJ2-7, with TRBD2 identical over 10 bases. This CDR3 has 15 residues. Germline V lookup: CDR1 KGHDR, CDR2 SFDVKD. With 3 bases clipped from V and 5 bases from J, the junction kept 6 bases outside the gene matches. CDR3 amino acids: CATSDRPGLANEQYF. CDR3 in DNA: TGTGCCACCAGTGATCGTCCGGGACTAGCGAACGAGCAGTACTTC.

The V call is TRBV11-1, the J call TRBJ2-5; tentatively, D is TRBD1 (5 bases). V gave up 5 bases and J gave up 1 base, with 11 bases separating them. Per the germline V gene, CDR1 is SGHAT and CDR2 is FQDESV (reference sequence). The CDR3 length is 14 residues. The CDR3 nucleotides are TGTGCCAGCAGCCGAGGCGACAGCCAAGAGACCCAGTACTTC. This sequence encodes CASSRGDSQETQYF.

The V gene is TRBV5-6, the J gene TRBJ2-2; TRBD1 is a possible D gene (6 bases). With 6 bases removed from V and 1 base from J, the gap between germline ends came to 13 bases. This CDR3 region has 15 residues. The germline gives CDR1 SGHDT, CDR2 YYEEEE. CDR3 sequence (DNA): TGTGCCAGCACATTGCAGGGGATGAACACCGGGGAGCTGTTTTTT. Encoded protein: CASTLQGMNTGELFF.

The chain joins TRBV28 to TRBJ1-5; no reliable D call. Germline CDR1 is MDHEN and CDR2 is SYDVKM. The CDR3 length is 14 residues. Deletions cut 5 bases from V and 5 bases from J, with 13 bases between. The CDR3 nucleotides are TGTGCCAGCAGTCCGGGTAGAAGGGATCAGCCCCAGCATTTT. Its translation: CASSPGRRDQPQHF.

The rearrangement joins TRBV29-1 to TRBJ2-1; D is unresolved. Germline V gene sequence: CDR1 SQVTM, CDR2 ANQGSEA. Trimming left V 8 bases short and J 0 bases short, with 5 bases between. The CDR3 is 11 amino acids. CDR3 sequence: CSIPSYNEQFF. CDR3 nucleotide sequence: TGCAGCATCCCCTCCTACAATGAGCAGTTCTTC.

The chain carries TRBV5-6 and TRBJ2-1; weak D call: TRBD2 (6 bases). The CDR3 is 16 amino acids. Germline loops: CDR1 SGHDT, CDR2 YYEEEE. V gave up 1 base and J gave up 2 bases, with 13 bases separating them. CDR3 region: CASSLKYAGTYNEQFF. The CDR3 DNA follows: TGTGCCAGCAGCTTGAAGTATGCGGGAACCTACAATGAGCAGTTCTTC.

The chain carries TRBV5-1 and TRBJ2-2; D is undetermined. The germline V gene has CDR1 SGHRS and CDR2 YFSETQ. This CDR3 is built from 14 residues. V was clipped by 0 bases and J by 7 bases, with 10 bases between them. As DNA, the CDR3 is TGCGCCAGCAGCTTGGAGGCTTCCGGCGGGGAGCTGTTTTTT. Translation gives CASSLEASGGELFF.

The chain has TRBV7-9 and TRBJ1-1, with D possibly TRBD1 on 5 matching bases. V dropped 5 bases and J dropped 9 bases, with 13 bases sitting between them. The germline CDR1 and CDR2 sequences are SEHNR and FQNEAQ (reference sequence). The CDR3 loop spans 12 amino acids. The CDR3 loop reads CASSPGGDQAFF. The CDR3, as DNA: TGTGCCAGCAGCCCCGGGGGGGACCAAGCTTTCTTT.

This sequence joins TRBV12-3 or TRBV12-4 and TRBJ1-2, with unresolved D. V was shortened by 3 bases and J by 5 bases, with 10 bases between the two germline ends. The CDR3 length is 13 residues. CDR3 loop: CASSFNSRYGYTF. The CDR3 nucleotides are TGTGCCAGCAGTTTTAACAGTCGTTATGGCTACACCTTC.

This clone has just a few counts. The V call is TRBV5-6, the J call TRBJ1-1; D is ambiguous. Trimming left V 0 bases short and J 2 bases short, with 8 bases between. The CDR3 is 14 residues long. The germline V gene encodes CDR1 SGHDT and CDR2 YYEEEE. CDR3 sequence: CASSLVYPNTEAFF. The CDR3 coding sequence is TGTGCCAGCAGCTTGGTCTATCCAAACACTGAAGCTTTCTTT.

The chain couples TRBV4-1 to TRBJ2-5; 12 bases align to TRBD2. V gave up 3 bases and J gave up 5 bases; unmatched junction bases: 4. Germline V gene data show CDR1 as MGHRA and CDR2 as YSYEKL. The CDR3 is 15 residues long. The CDR3: CASSQTSGRGETQYF. The CDR3 DNA sequence: TGCGCCAGCAGCCAGACTAGCGGGAGAGGTGAGACCCAGTACTTC.

This clone was seen a single time. The rearrangement uses TRBV15 and TRBJ1-5; D not resolved. Between the trimmed V and J ends, which lost 1 base and 0 bases, there was a span of 10 bases. Germline CDR1 reads LNHNV; CDR2 reads YYDKDF (reference sequence). This CDR3 is 16 amino acids long. In nucleotides, the CDR3 is TGTGCCACCAGCAGAGGGCAGCCCTTTAGCAATCAGCCCCAGCATTTT. Amino acid sequence: CATSRGQPFSNQPQHF. The whole variable domain, remainder taken from reference TRBV15 and TRBJ1-5, is DAMVIQNPRYQVTQFGKPVTLSCSQTLNHNVMYWYQQKSSQAPKLLFHYYDKDFNNEADTPDNFQSRRPNTSFCFLDIRSPGLGDTAMYLCATSRGQPFSNQPQHFGDGTRLSIL.

The rearrangement links TRBV6-5 to TRBJ2-2, with 9 positions matching TRBD1. CDR1 is MNHEY and CDR2 is SVGAGI in the germline V gene. There are 14 residues in the CDR3. The CDR3 reads CGGGGQGSPGELFF. The DNA for the CDR3 is TGTGGAGGAGGCGGACAGGGGAGTCCCGGGGAGCTGTTTTTT.

The chain employs TRBV11-2 and TRBJ1-2; D perhaps matches TRBD1 (5 bases). V shed 0 bases and J shed 1 base, with 6 bases lying between them. The CDR3 covers 14 residues. Per the germline V gene, CDR1 is SGHAT and CDR2 is FQNNGV. The CDR3 coding sequence is TGTGCCAGCAGCTTAGATGGGGGTAACTATGGCTACACCTTC. It specifies CASSLDGGNYGYTF.

The rearrangement uses TRBV24-1 and TRBJ2-2; TRBD1 matches at 7 bases. J was trimmed by 10 bases and V by 8 bases; bases with no gene match: 9. The CDR3 runs to 13 residues. Germline V gives CDR1 KGHDR, CDR2 SFDVKD. As DNA, the CDR3 is TGTGCCACCACCTCGGACAGGAGCGTGGAGCTGTTTTTT. Protein sequence: CATTSDRSVELFF.